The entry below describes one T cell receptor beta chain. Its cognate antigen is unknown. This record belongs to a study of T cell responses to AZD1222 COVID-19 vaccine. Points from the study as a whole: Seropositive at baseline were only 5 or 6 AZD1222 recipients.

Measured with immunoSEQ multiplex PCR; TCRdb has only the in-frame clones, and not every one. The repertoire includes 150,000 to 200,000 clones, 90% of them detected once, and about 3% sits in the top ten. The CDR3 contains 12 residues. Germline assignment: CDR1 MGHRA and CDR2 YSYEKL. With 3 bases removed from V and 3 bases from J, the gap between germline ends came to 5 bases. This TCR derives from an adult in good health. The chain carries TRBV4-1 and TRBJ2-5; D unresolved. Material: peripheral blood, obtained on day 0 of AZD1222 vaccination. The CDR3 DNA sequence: TGCGCCAGCAGCCAGGCGGAAGAGACCCAGTACTTC. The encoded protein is CASSQAEETQYF.